These T cell receptor beta chains were read from a single sample in a study of shared clonotypes between healthy human individuals. TCRdb's table, derived via immunoSEQ multiplex PCR, lists solely in-frame clones and lacks some. The table includes over 2,000,000 clones, about 94% detected once. The sequencing input was naive CD8+ T cells from PBMCs. The receptors shown here come from a young man in good health. Some clones in this sample may be carry-over from other donors' samples. Each CDR3 is given without its conserved first and last residue.

TRBV30	TRBJ2-7	18	AWSVPWRGKTSGRPYEQY
TRBV6-1	TRBJ1-1	12	ASRSGTGGTEAF
TRBV6-5	TRBJ2-1	11	ASTDTSYNEQF
TRBV11-2	TRBJ2-1	13	ASSTPDYGYNEQF
TRBV28	TRBJ2-1	12	ASSSGFSYNEQF
TRBV28	TRBJ1-5	13	ASSLWAEGNQPQH
TRBV29-1	TRBJ2-7	11	SVVGDSSYEQY
TRBV7-9	TRBJ2-3	15	ASSLAGGTGVSDTQY
TRBV19	TRBJ1-5	16	ASRSGQGLLNSNQPQH
TRBV5-4	TRBJ2-2	13	ASSMDRDYTGELF
TRBV14	TRBJ2-7	12	ASSPDRASYEQY
TRBV5-1	TRBJ2-3	10	ASSLDTDTQY
TRBV28	TRBJ1-5	12	ASSLPDWGQPQH
TRBV7-9	TRBJ2-1	17	ASSSATSGSNQVHNEQF
TRBV2	TRBJ2-4	9	ASSELLYQY
TRBV15	TRBJ1-1	12	ATREGGEDTEAF
TRBV28	TRBJ1-4	10	ATGKTGEKLF
TRBV19	TRBJ1-2	14	ASTNFGEGIDYGYT
TRBV6-1	TRBJ1-1	12	ASRSRALGTEAF
TRBV4-1	TRBJ2-7	13	ASSQELAGLYEQY
TRBV5-6	TRBJ1-1	13	ASSLGGSFGTEAF
TRBV4-2	TRBJ2-1	12	ASSQAGGGYEQF
TRBV30	TRBJ2-1	14	AWSVPWLAVANEQF
TRBV9	TRBJ1-5	13	ASSVGFGGNQPQH
TRBV27	TRBJ2-1	12	ASSLIAVDNEQF
TRBV7-9	TRBJ2-5	12	ASSSQGQEETQY
TRBV9	TRBJ1-2	11	ASTQTGNYGYT
TRBV9	TRBJ2-1	13	ASSVAPRPHNEQF
TRBV30	TRBJ2-2	12	AWLGLFSSGELF
TRBV4-1	TRBJ2-4	12	ASSQPLAKNIQY
TRBV4-1	TRBJ2-7	14	ASSPLSGQGAYEQY
TRBV5-3	TRBJ2-7	14	ARSLGWGTASYEQY
TRBV15	TRBJ2-1	11	ATSAKDGNEQF
TRBV11-3	TRBJ2-2	11	ASGRSYTGELF
TRBV9	TRBJ2-6	15	ASSVRGPPSGANVLT
TRBV20-1	TRBJ2-7	9	SAEDDYEQY
TRBV5-1	TRBJ1-1	10	ASSFGRGEAF
TRBV4-1	TRBJ1-5	14	ASSQDGLESNQPQH
TRBV27	TRBJ1-1	14	ASSPSTGLVGTEAF
TRBV7-3	TRBJ1-2	11	ASSLGTGGGYT
TRBV7-9	TRBJ1-4	12	ASGQVATNEKLF
TRBV11-2	TRBJ2-1	10	ASSDRDPTQF
TRBV7-2	TRBJ2-5	14	ASSLRLAGGQETQY
TRBV19	TRBJ2-2	12	ASSIAGDTGELF
TRBV5-1	TRBJ2-1	14	ASSVPGLADYNEQF
TRBV5-5	TRBJ1-1	14	ASSKNTGTTNTEAF
TRBV10-1	TRBJ1-1	10	ASSDENTEAF
TRBV5-4	TRBJ1-2	12	ASSLSMMKDGYT
TRBV9	TRBJ2-1	11	ASSVGHEFEQF
TRBV4-3	TRBJ2-7	13	ASSQDWGNSYEQY
TRBV28	TRBJ2-1	13	ASTLNRGAYNEQF
TRBV6-5	TRBJ2-7	12	ASSYYQGSYEQY
TRBV27	TRBJ2-1	12	ASSSTGWIDEQF
TRBV14	TRBJ2-2	13	ASSSTRLATGELF
TRBV25-1	TRBJ2-7	12	ASSDKAGSYEQY
TRBV5-6	TRBJ2-7	12	ASSLWQGPYEQY
TRBV5-1	TRBJ2-7	14	ASSALPAGRADEQY
TRBV5-1	TRBJ2-7	13	ASSFKSGAYYEQY
TRBV19	TRBJ2-2	13	ASSISGRYTGELF
TRBV6-5	TRBJ2-1	13	ASSYSYRVTAEQF